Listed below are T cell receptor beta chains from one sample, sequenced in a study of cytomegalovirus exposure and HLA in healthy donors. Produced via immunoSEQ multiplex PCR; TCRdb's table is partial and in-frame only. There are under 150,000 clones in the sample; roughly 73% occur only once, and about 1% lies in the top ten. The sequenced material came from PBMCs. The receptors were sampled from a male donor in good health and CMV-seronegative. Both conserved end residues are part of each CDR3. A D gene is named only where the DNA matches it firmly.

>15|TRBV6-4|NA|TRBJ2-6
TGTGCCAGCAGTGACCGGACAGCTGGGGCCAACGTCCTGACTTTC
CASSDRTAGANVLTF
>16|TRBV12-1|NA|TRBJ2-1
TGTGCCAGCAGCCCAAGCACTAGAGGCCGCTACAATGAGCAGTTCTTC
CASSPSTRGRYNEQFF
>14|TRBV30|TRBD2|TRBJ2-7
TGTGCCTGGGCTAGCGGGGGGGTAATCCGAGAGCAGTACTTC
CAWASGGVIREQYF
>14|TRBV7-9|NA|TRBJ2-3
TGTGCCAGCAGACCCGATCGGGGGACAGATACGCAGTATTTT
CASRPDRGTDTQYF
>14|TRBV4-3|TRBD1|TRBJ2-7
TGCGCCAGCAGCCGCGGGACAGGGATCTACGAGCAGTACTTC
CASSRGTGIYEQYF
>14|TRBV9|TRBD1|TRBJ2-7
TGTGCCAGCAGCGTGGGACAGGGCCGGTACGAGCAGTACTTC
CASSVGQGRYEQYF
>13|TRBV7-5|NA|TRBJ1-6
TGTGCCACCCGATGGGACAGGCATTCACCCCTCCACTTT
CATRWDRHSPLHF
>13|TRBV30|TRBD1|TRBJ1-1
TGTGCCTGGAGTAGACAGGGGATCACGTCAGCTTTCTTT
CAWSRQGITSAFF
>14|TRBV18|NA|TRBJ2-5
TGTGCCAGCTCACCAATGAACACCCAAGAGACCCAGTACTTC
CASSPMNTQETQYF
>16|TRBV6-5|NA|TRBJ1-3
TGTGCCAGCAGTTCAGCCCGGGACAACTCTGGAAACACCATATATTTT
CASSSARDNSGNTIYF
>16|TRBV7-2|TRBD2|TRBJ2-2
TGTGCCAGCAGCTCCCGGGGGGGGCCGAACACCGGGGAGCTGTTTTTT
CASSSRGGPNTGELFF
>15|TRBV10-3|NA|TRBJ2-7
TGTGCCATCAGTGACGGAACAGAGAGCTCCTACGAGCAGTACTTC
CAISDGTESSYEQYF
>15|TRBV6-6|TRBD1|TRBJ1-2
TGTGCCAGCAGTCCACCGGGACAGGGGGCCTTTGGCTACACCTTC
CASSPPGQGAFGYTF
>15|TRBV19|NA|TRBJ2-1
TGTGCCAGTAGTATAGATCGAGGCCGCTACAATGAGCAGTTCTTC
CASSIDRGRYNEQFF
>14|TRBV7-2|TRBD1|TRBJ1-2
TGTGCCAGCAGCTCCCGACAGGGGATAAGTGGCTACACCTTC
CASSSRQGISGYTF
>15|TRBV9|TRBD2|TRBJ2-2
TGTGCCAGCAGCGTAGTAGTAGCGGGGACTGGGGAGCTGTTTTTT
CASSVVVAGTGELFF
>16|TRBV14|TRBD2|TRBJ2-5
TGTGCCAGCAGCCGGAGGACTAGCGGGGGGGAAGAGACCCAGTACTTC
CASSRRTSGGEETQYF